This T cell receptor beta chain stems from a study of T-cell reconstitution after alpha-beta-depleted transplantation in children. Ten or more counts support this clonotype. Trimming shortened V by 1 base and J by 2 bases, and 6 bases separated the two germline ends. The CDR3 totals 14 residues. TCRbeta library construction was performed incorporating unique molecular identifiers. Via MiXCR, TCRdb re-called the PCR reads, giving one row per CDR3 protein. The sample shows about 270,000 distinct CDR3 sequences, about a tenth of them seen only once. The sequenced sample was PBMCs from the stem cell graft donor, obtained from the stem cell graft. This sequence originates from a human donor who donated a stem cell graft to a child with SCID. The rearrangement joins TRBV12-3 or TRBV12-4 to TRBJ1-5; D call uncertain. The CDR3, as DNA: TGTGCCAGCAGTTTAGGTTGGGGCAATCAGCCCCAGCATTTT. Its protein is CASSLGWGNQPQHF.